This entry is about one TCR beta chain. This clonotype was observed a few times. Its recognized antigen is unknown. No quality values exist for individual bases; no much larger clone is one base distant. The data are from a study of T cells in Graves' hyperthyroidism and ophthalmopathy (dated by TCRdb to the late 2010s). Describing the broader study: Peripheral blood was sampled at the time of initial diagnosis, prior to any treatment. To identify TCR V-J signatures that set the groups apart, the researchers used a discovery cohort of 100 patients, made up of roughly 40 with Graves' ophthalmopathy and around 58 with stable Graves' hyperthyroidism. An independent validation cohort of 18 to 20 hyperthyroidism patients and about 16 patients who later progressed to ophthalmopathy tested prospective prediction of ophthalmopathy. For training and testing, the roughly 100 patients in the discovery cohort were randomly divided in a 7:3 ratio. Thyroid tissue and blood T-cell repertoires from more than 5 Graves' hyperthyroidism patients were also compared in the study. After blood sampling, hyperthyroidism patients were treated with methimazole at a starting dose of 30 mg daily, and ophthalmopathy patients were treated with high-dose intravenous methylprednisolone. According to the paper, TCR Vbeta CDR3 sequencing was carried out on 135 peripheral blood samples, which came from some 41 ophthalmopathy, 80 or so hyperthyroidism and 17 progressor patients. Study-level results and caveats: Most expanded thyroid clonotypes (frequency above 0.001) were also detected in blood, a finding suggesting that blood repertoires may reflect thyroid immune responses. A 13 V-J signature model separated ophthalmopathy from stable hyperthyroidism, with over 85% sensitivity and roughly 81% specificity in cross-validation and 80%/75% in testing. In validation, the model predicted progression to ophthalmopathy with approximately 70% sensitivity and approximately 78% specificity, a median of 6.5 months before onset. Sample size was not statistically predetermined, and investigators were not blinded to group allocation.

TCR beta CDR3 regions were amplified from RNA transcripts. For the first round of RT-PCR on the TCR CDR3, the HTBI primer set was used together with the Qiagen OneStep RT-PCR kit. A second multiplex PCR round built the libraries, followed by size selection and purification. Paired-end sequencing of the libraries was performed with 100 bp reads on an Illumina HiSeq2000. Processing in the source paper ran as follows. Raw data were processed with SOAPnuke, discarding reads with adapters, uncalled bases, mean Phred below 15, or no exact constant-primer or identifier match. COPE v1.2.5 was used to merge high-quality paired reads, and clonotypes were defined as unique nucleotide sequences. MiTCR v1.1 was used to align the clonotypes against IMGT TRBV, TRBD and TRBJ reference segments. Only V-J combinations with frequency above 0.0001, covering about 99% of repertoires, were analysed. A TCS score was defined as the ratio of F50 (clonal expansion) to E x V (chaos), with BLOSUM62-based TCRdist applied between CDR3 peptides within each V-J. Welch's t-statistics and random forest reduced roughly 540 V-J features to 13, which were used in a naive Bayes classifier (R e1071). In TCRdb, the public reads were trimmed at Q25 with fastp and aligned with MiXCR, with productive beta chains retained. Rows merge per CDR3 protein into single entries with the most common DNA and genes. TCRdb's processing, not the authors' own work, is the source of the V and J calls. The sample table holds 650,000 to 850,000 distinct CDR3 sequences, of which over 15% were seen once. Approximately 16% of the sample goes to the ten largest clones.

Hyperthyroidism patients were newly diagnosed, with disease duration under 2 months, and aged 18 to 65 years. Patients with uncontrolled infections, other autoimmune diseases, pregnancy or lactation were excluded. Clinical symptoms, serum thyroxine and TRAb, thyroid ultrasound, and orbital computed tomography formed the basis for the diagnoses. Blood from progressor patients was collected at the time of first diagnosis with hyperthyroidism, before any ophthalmopathy symptoms had appeared. Ficoll-Paque density gradient centrifugation was used to isolate PBMCs from 9.5 to 10 ml of fresh peripheral blood. Patients classed as progressors first received a Graves' hyperthyroidism diagnosis and then went on to develop ophthalmopathy during follow-up. Total RNA was extracted using Trizol reagent, and RNA quality was assessed on an Agilent 2100 Bioanalyzer. Via the germline V gene, CDR1 is KGHSH and CDR2 LQKENI. The CDR3 starts with the cysteine, ends with the phenylalanine, and has 13 residues. The CDR3 DNA has 39 bases and is translated from base 1. V was cut back by 4 bases and J by 3 bases, leaving a gap of 9 bases between them.

The receptor chain draws on TRBV18 and TRBJ2-5, with the identity of the D gene unclear. Sequenced input: blood. The clonotype was recovered from a woman aged 50 to 60 with Graves' hyperthyroidism that later progressed to Graves' ophthalmopathy. The nucleotide sequence reads TGTGCCAGCTCACGCAATGACAAAGAGACCCAGTACTTC. Protein translation: CASSRNDKETQYF.